The rows below give T cell receptor beta chains drawn from one sample of a study of blood T cells in healthy people across ages. In TCRdb, the 5' RACE reads were re-called with MiXCR into one record per CDR3 protein. The sample includes 580,000 or so distinct CDR3 sequences, more than 45% of them seen just once. Sample: blood. The receptors were sampled from an elderly man in good health. Each CDR3 is given with its conserved first and last residue. The D gene is left open where the match is weak. Rows may omit the clone size; those that give it use once, few, many or a size class.

abundance,v_gene,j_gene,d_gene,CDR3aa,CDR3nt
NA,TRBV27,TRBJ2-3,NA,CASSSRPDYTDTQYF,TGTGCCAGCAGTTCGCGTCCGGACTACACAGATACGCAGTATTTT
NA,TRBV29-1,TRBJ1-1,NA,CSETRRNTEAFF,TGCAGCGAGACGAGGAGGAACACTGAAGCTTTCTTT
NA,TRBV29-1,TRBJ1-1,NA,CSVYESANTEAFF,TGCAGCGTCTACGAATCGGCGAACACTGAAGCTTTCTTT
NA,TRBV27,TRBJ1-2,NA,CASRKYPDGNYGYTF,TGTGCCAGCAGAAAGTACCCGGACGGAAACTATGGCTACACCTTC
few,TRBV20-1,TRBJ2-7,NA,CRVGATYEQYF,TGCAGGGTCGGGGCTACCTACGAGCAGTACTTC
few,TRBV9,TRBJ2-7,NA,CASSVGREPGWEQYF,TGTGCCAGCAGCGTAGGCCGGGAACCGGGTTGGGAGCAGTACTTC
NA,TRBV5-6,TRBJ2-4,TRBD1,CASSLQQGLNIQYF,TGTGCCAGCAGCCTCCAACAGGGGCTAAACATTCAGTACTTC
many,TRBV6-5,TRBJ2-5,TRBD2,CASSGTSGRLRETQYF,TGTGCCAGCAGTGGGACTAGCGGGAGACTTAGGGAGACCCAGTACTTC
NA,TRBV5-1,TRBJ1-1,NA,CASSFTGRATENTEAFF,TGCGCCAGCAGTTTCACGGGACGCGCTACGGAGAACACTGAAGCTTTCTTT
NA,TRBV20-1,TRBJ1-1,TRBD1,CSATGQRNTEAFF,TGCAGTGCTACGGGACAGCGGAACACTGAAGCTTTCTTT
NA,TRBV12-3/TRBV12-4,TRBJ1-2,NA,CASSRAEHYGYTF,TGTGCCAGCAGTCGTGCGGAACACTATGGCTACACCTTC
NA,TRBV5-1,TRBJ2-6,TRBD2,CASSLAGTSGSVYGANVLTF,TGCGCCAGCAGCTTGGCCGGGACTAGCGGGTCTGTATATGGGGCCAACGTCCTGACTTTC
NA,TRBV9,TRBJ2-5,NA,CASSPMDRQETQYF,TGTGCCAGCAGCCCCATGGACAGACAAGAGACCCAGTACTTC
NA,TRBV7-2,TRBJ2-1,TRBD1,CASSEDRGSYNKQFF,TGTGCCAGCAGCGAAGACAGGGGCTCCTACAATAAGCAGTTCTTC
once,TRBV9,TRBJ1-2,NA,CASSSETPGTNGYTF,TGTGCCAGCAGCTCAGAAACCCCAGGGACTAATGGCTACACCTTC
NA,TRBV15,TRBJ2-3,NA,CATSRSGVDTQYF,TGTGCCACCAGCCGTAGTGGAGTAGATACGCAGTATTTT
NA,TRBV6-5,TRBJ2-1,NA,CASSYSVSTAEQFF,TGTGCCAGCAGTTACTCTGTTTCGACGGCTGAGCAGTTCTTC
NA,TRBV28,TRBJ2-4,TRBD2,CASTTSGRSKNIQYF,TGTGCCAGCACGACTAGCGGGAGGTCCAAAAACATTCAGTACTTC
few,TRBV29-1,TRBJ1-2,TRBD1,CSVGGQGSYYGYTF,TGCAGCGTTGGTGGACAGGGATCGTACTATGGCTACACCTTC
few,TRBV10-3,TRBJ1-5,NA,CAISEETGWAMTQPQHF,TGTGCCATCAGTGAAGAAACAGGGTGGGCGATGACACAGCCCCAGCATTTT
NA,TRBV29-1,TRBJ2-1,NA,CSVRSGSYNEQFF,TGCAGCGTTAGGAGCGGTTCCTACAATGAGCAGTTCTTC
few,TRBV15,TRBJ1-2,TRBD1,CATSREGTVYGYTF,TGTGCCACCAGCAGAGAAGGGACAGTCTATGGCTACACCTTC
NA,TRBV20-1,TRBJ2-1,TRBD1,CSASRGQNEQFF,TGCAGTGCTAGCAGGGGGCAGAATGAGCAGTTCTTC
NA,TRBV28,TRBJ2-5,TRBD2,CASGGDGQETQYF,TGTGCCAGCGGGGGGGACGGCCAAGAGACCCAGTACTTC
NA,TRBV7-9,TRBJ2-7,NA,CASSLSQGRYEQYF,TGTGCCAGCAGCTTATCACAGGGGAGGTACGAGCAGTACTTC
NA,TRBV25-1,TRBJ1-4,NA,CASSDSGGGANEKLFF,TGTGCCAGCAGTGATTCCGGAGGGGGAGCTAATGAAAAACTGTTTTTT
NA,TRBV6-1,TRBJ2-7,NA,CASSQMISYEQYF,TGTGCCAGCAGCCAGATGATCTCCTACGAGCAGTACTTC
NA,TRBV6-6,TRBJ2-7,TRBD2,CASSPRSGRGYEQYF,TGTGCCAGCAGCCCTCGGAGCGGGAGAGGCTACGAGCAGTACTTC
many,TRBV7-3,TRBJ2-1,NA,CASSMGRSSYNEQFF,TGTGCCAGCAGCATGGGACGGAGCTCCTACAATGAGCAGTTCTTC
NA,TRBV5-1,TRBJ1-6,NA,CASSLRASSYNSPFHF,TGCGCCAGCAGCTTAAGAGCAAGCTCCTATAATTCACCCTTCCACTTT
few,TRBV29-1,TRBJ2-7,NA,CSVRRGSSYEQYF,TGCAGCGTTAGGAGGGGGTCCTCCTACGAGCAGTACTTC
NA,TRBV9,TRBJ2-5,TRBD2,CASSDRLAGGETQYF,TGTGCCAGCAGCGACCGACTAGCGGGAGGGGAGACCCAGTACTTC
once,TRBV2,TRBJ1-5,NA,CASRGGGGQRNQPQHF,TGTGCCAGCAGGGGGGGCGGCGGGCAGCGCAATCAGCCCCAGCATTTT
NA,TRBV5-1,TRBJ2-6,NA,CASSLFPGTYSGANVLTF,TGCGCCAGCAGCTTGTTTCCGGGGACCTACTCTGGGGCCAACGTCCTGACTTTC
NA,TRBV7-2,TRBJ2-7,TRBD2,CASSLVGLAGDEQYF,TGTGCCAGCAGCTTAGTCGGACTAGCGGGAGACGAGCAGTACTTC